This entry lists 12 T cell receptor beta chains sequenced from one sample in a study of blood T cell repertoires in COVID-19. Assay: immunoSEQ multiplex PCR; the TCRdb copy retains only in-frame clones and omits some. The top ten hold approximately 25% of the sample, which has fewer than 200,000 clones, around 86% seen once. Sequencing was done on a sample of PBMCs or T cells enriched from blood (not recorded which). Receptors originate from a woman aged 40 to 50 in a cohort exposed to, infected with or recovered from COVID-19 (not recorded which).

The chain employs TRBV19 and TRBJ1-1; the match to TRBD1 covers 7 bases. The V gene end was trimmed by 5 bases and the J gene end by 11 bases; junction bases not matched to a gene: 11. The CDR3 spans 13 residues. CDR1 and CDR2 (germline): LNHDA, SQIVND (reference sequence). The CDR3 nucleotides are TGTGCCAGTAGTGACAGGGCCACTCCTGGGGCTTTCTTT. As protein: CASSDRATPGAFF.

This chain connects TRBV24-1 to TRBJ1-2; perhaps TRBD1 as D (5 bases). The length of the CDR3 is 11 residues. Deletions cut 9 bases from V and 6 bases from J, with 10 bases between. Per germline, CDR1 KGHDR and CDR2 SFDVKD. CDR3 nucleotides: TGTGCCACCGCGGGGGGGGATGGCTACACCTTC. This translates into CATAGGDGYTF.

The V gene is TRBV12-3 or TRBV12-4, the J gene TRBJ2-1; D call uncertain. There are 11 residues in the CDR3. Trimming left V 5 bases short and J 5 bases short, with 4 bases between. In DNA, the CDR3 is TGTGCCAGCAGTCGTAACAATGAGCAGTTCTTC. Its protein product is CASSRNNEQFF.

The chain uses TRBV6-5 and TRBJ1-2, with 11 positions matching TRBD1. The germline gives CDR1 MNHEY, CDR2 SVGAGI. V shed 5 bases, J shed 4 bases, and the junction held 6 bases outside the gene matches. The CDR3 is 15 residues long. CDR3 residues: CASSRPGQGGYGYTF. CDR3 sequence (DNA): TGTGCCAGCAGTAGACCGGGACAGGGGGGCTATGGCTACACCTTC.

CDR3: CSVPNGEGGYTF. The CDR3 DNA is TGCAGCGTTCCAAACGGGGAAGGGGGCTACACCTTC. V gene TRBV29-1 combines with J gene TRBJ1-2, with D uncertain. V lost 5 bases and J lost 8, with 15 bases in between. CDR3 size: 12 residues. In germline, CDR1 is SQVTM, CDR2 ANQGSEA.

This chain connects TRBV5-1 to TRBJ2-1; tentative D call: TRBD2 (5 bases). The V and J ends lost 1 base and 7 bases respectively, with 15 bases between them. This CDR3 region has 15 residues. Germline V lookup: CDR1 SGHRS, CDR2 YFSETQ. This CDR3 reads CASSLLLAFSNEQFF. CDR3 bases: TGCGCCAGCAGCTTGCTTCTAGCATTTTCGAATGAGCAGTTCTTC.

Notes on this clone: Other nucleotide sequences from this sample produce the same CDR3. The chain couples TRBV25-1 to TRBJ1-2; D not resolved. From germline, CDR1 is MGHDK and CDR2 SYGVNS. There are 13 residues in the CDR3. The germline V and J ends were trimmed by 1 base and 8 bases, with 11 bases remaining between them. CDR3 sequence: CASSELGATGYTF. The CDR3 DNA is TGTGCCAGCAGTGAATTGGGAGCGACAGGCTACACCTTC.

The V call is TRBV4-1, the J call TRBJ2-7, with TRBD1 identical over 7 bases. Germline assignment: CDR1 MGHRA and CDR2 YSYEKL. This CDR3 comprises 15 residues. The V gene end was trimmed by 4 bases and the J gene end by 2 bases; junction bases not matched to a gene: 8. CDR3 nucleotides: TGCGCCAGCAGCCTTGTCCGGGACAGACCCTACGAGCAGTACTTC. Its protein is CASSLVRDRPYEQYF.

CDR3: CASSTTGYEQYF. DNA for the CDR3: TGCGCCAGCAGCACGACAGGCTACGAGCAGTACTTC. The chain has TRBV5-1 and TRBJ2-7; D might be TRBD1 (6 bases). V shed 4 bases and J shed 3 bases, with 8 bases lying between them. Germline V gene data show CDR1 as SGHRS and CDR2 as YFSETQ. The CDR3 spans 12 residues.

The chain couples TRBV2 to TRBJ2-1; D may be TRBD1 (6 bases). The V and J ends lost 3 bases and 3 bases respectively, with 12 bases between them. Germline V gives CDR1 SNHLY, CDR2 FYNNEI. This CDR3 is built from 15 residues. The CDR3 reads CASSDGQGIYNEQFF. CDR3 DNA sequence: TGTGCCAGCAGTGACGGTCAGGGGATCTACAATGAGCAGTTCTTC.

The V call is TRBV19, the J call TRBJ2-3; D possibly corresponds to TRBD2 (6 bases). The CDR3 spans 15 residues. Germline values: CDR1 LNHDA, CDR2 SQIVND (reference sequence). Deletions cut 3 bases from V and 0 bases from J, with 10 bases between. CDR3 sequence (DNA): TGTGCCAGTAGTATGGGACTTCTTAGCACAGATACGCAGTATTTT. Translation: CASSMGLLSTDTQYF.

The chain is built from TRBV7-2 and TRBJ1-6, with D unclear. V dropped 2 bases and J dropped 5 bases, with 10 bases sitting between them. This CDR3 comprises 15 residues. Germline CDR1 reads SGHTA; CDR2 reads FQGNSA. CDR3 protein: CASSLYPADNSPLHF. The CDR3 DNA sequence: TGTGCCAGCAGCTTATACCCGGCGGATAATTCACCCCTCCACTTT.